This T cell receptor (beta chain) was sequenced during a study of early T cells in non-severe SARS-CoV-2 infection (dated by TCRdb to the early 2020s). Turning to the overall study: Because TCR sequencing relied on bulk RNA taken from unsorted whole blood, pairing of alpha and beta chains was not possible. Findings and caveats that apply to the study as a whole: VDJdb matching was skewed toward anti-spike CD8 responses and likely underestimated virus-specific expansions by missing private and CD4 specificities.

To prepare the library, 5' RACE was applied. TCRdb shows the sequencer as NextSeq 500. The TCR library protocol attached unique molecular identifiers to individual cDNA molecules to correct for sequencing error and PCR bias. TCR alpha and beta chains were both sequenced, and the abundances of alpha and beta sequences in each sample were closely correlated with each other. On the study's bioinformatics: Decombinator V4 was used to perform V gene, J gene and CDR3 annotation of TCR sequences. Expanded TCRs were defined as changing significantly between any two time points under a Poisson model with p below 0.0001. TCR abundances were normalised to the total number of TCRs sequenced in each sample and reported as counts per million. TRAV1-2 paired with TRAJ12, TRAJ20 or TRAJ33 defined MAIT TCRs, while TRAV10 paired with TRAJ18 defined iNKT TCRs. A search of VDJdb, accessed on 1 November 2021, was run for TCRs annotated to CMV, EBV and SARS-CoV-2, with TCRs annotated for multiple antigens excluded. TCRdb reworked the public reads: Q25 trimming with fastp, MiXCR clone assembly, productive beta chains retained. Identical CDR3 proteins give one entry, which carries the most common genes and DNA. The V and J calls here are based on TCRdb, not the publication. The sample table shows approximately 67,000 distinct CDR3 sequences, and roughly 12% are seen once. The leading ten clones occupy 3% to 4% of the sample.

Set within a cohort of healthcare workers in London, UK, this nested case-control study involved weekly PCR testing of nasopharyngeal swabs along with blood sampling. Healthcare workers were recruited during the week of the UK lockdown, between 23 and 31 March 2020, and followed weekly for up to roughly 15 weeks. The CDR3 runs 15 amino acids, cysteine and phenylalanine included. Just CDR3 DNA is preserved here, 45 bases in frame from base 1. The germline V gene (reference sequence) provides CDR1 DFQATT and CDR2 SNEGSKA. V is cut by 0 bases and J by 2 bases, and the space between the germline ends is 10 bases. This clonotype occurred many times. No antigen is known for it. Within one base of it there is no much larger clone, and no base qualities were kept.

This TCR was recovered from an adult who was a healthcare worker with PCR-confirmed SARS-CoV-2 infection or an uninfected control (not recorded which). The sequence links TRBV20-1 to TRBJ2-2, with a weak D call of TRBD2 (5 bases match). Sequencing was carried out using whole blood. The nucleotides read TGCAGTGCTAGAGATCTGAGCGGAAACACCGGGGAGCTGTTTTTT. It specifies CSARDLSGNTGELFF.